This T cell receptor (beta chain) appears in the sequencing data of a study of blood T cell repertoires in COVID-19. Background on the study: The United States, Italy and Spain supplied acute and convalescent COVID-19 samples. From T cells, B-cell-depleted T cells, or PBMCs came the material, which was cDNA or gDNA.

Per the authors' pipeline: Nucleated cell number was recorded as an estimate derived from reference gene primer amplification. The assay was immunoSEQ multiplex PCR, and TCRdb's table has in-frame clones only and misses some. V, J and clone size are those of that table, while D and trimming were read from the DNA. The sample includes around 190,000 clones, roughly 82% of them seen just once. Trimming cost V 10 bases and J 5 bases, with 20 bases left between them. Germline V gene data show CDR1 as MDHEN and CDR2 as SYDVKM. There are 14 residues in the CDR3. Sequencing was carried out using peripheral blood. The rearrangement joins TRBV28 to TRBJ1-2; perhaps TRBD1 as D (5 bases). The TCR sequence derives from a human donor in a cohort sampled during active COVID-19. Here the CDR3 reads CATRWGDTTYGYTF. In DNA form, the CDR3 reads TGTGCCACCCGTTGGGGCGACACCACTTATGGCTACACCTTC.